The 3 T cell receptor beta chains below all came from one sample that was sequenced in a study of human CD8 memory T cell subsets. UMI-labeled 5' RACE was the method by which TCR beta libraries were made. TCRdb re-called the 5' RACE reads; one entry per CDR3 protein, DNA not given. In all, the sample yields 10,000 to 12,000 distinct CDR3 sequences. Sequencing was carried out using CD8+ T cells from PBMCs. These receptor sequences come from a human donor in good health.

The chain is built from TRBV29-1 and TRBJ2-7; there is no DNA to check the TCRdb D call of TRBD1. The CDR3 covers 17 residues. CDR1 and CDR2 from the germline V gene are SQVTM and ANQGSEA. CDR3 residues: CSVEVPPGQGDLYEQYF.

The chain uses TRBV7-2 and TRBJ1-1; checking the TCRdb D call of TRBD1 is not possible without DNA. CDR1 and CDR2 from the germline V gene are SGHTA and FQGNSA. The CDR3 contains 15 residues. Here the CDR3 reads CASSGWDRGHTEAFF. Combining the CDR3 with reference TRBV7-2 and TRBJ1-1 gives the whole variable domain GAGVSQSPSNKVTEKGKDVELRCDPISGHTALYWYRQSLGQGLEFLIYFQGNSAPDKSGLPSDRFSAERTGGSVSTLTIQRTQQEDSAVYLCASSGWDRGHTEAFFGQGTRLTVV.

The chain combines TRBV6-5 with TRBJ2-1; TCRdb names TRBD2, which stays unverified in the absence of DNA. The CDR3 length is 16 residues. Germline V gives CDR1 MNHEY, CDR2 SVGAGI. The CDR3 spells CASSAIPGLRADEQFF.